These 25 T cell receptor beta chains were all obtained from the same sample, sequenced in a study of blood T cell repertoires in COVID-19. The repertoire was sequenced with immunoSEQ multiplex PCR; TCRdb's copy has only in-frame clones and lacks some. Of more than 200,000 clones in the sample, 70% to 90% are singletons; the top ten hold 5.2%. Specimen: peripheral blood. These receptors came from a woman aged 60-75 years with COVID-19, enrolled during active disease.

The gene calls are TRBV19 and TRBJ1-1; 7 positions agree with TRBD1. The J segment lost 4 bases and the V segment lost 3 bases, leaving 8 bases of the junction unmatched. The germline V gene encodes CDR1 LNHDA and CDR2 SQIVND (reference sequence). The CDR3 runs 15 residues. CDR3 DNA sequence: TGTGCCAGTAGTATGGCTAGGGGGCGGTTCACTGAAGCTTTCTTT. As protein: CASSMARGRFTEAFF.

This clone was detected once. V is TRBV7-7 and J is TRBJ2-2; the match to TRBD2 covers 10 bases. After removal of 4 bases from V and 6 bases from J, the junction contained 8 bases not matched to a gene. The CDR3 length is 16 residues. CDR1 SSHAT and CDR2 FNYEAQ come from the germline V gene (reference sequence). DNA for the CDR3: TGTGCCAGCAGCTCCCGGCCTAGCGGGAGTCCCGGGGAGCTGTTTTTT. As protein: CASSSRPSGSPGELFF.

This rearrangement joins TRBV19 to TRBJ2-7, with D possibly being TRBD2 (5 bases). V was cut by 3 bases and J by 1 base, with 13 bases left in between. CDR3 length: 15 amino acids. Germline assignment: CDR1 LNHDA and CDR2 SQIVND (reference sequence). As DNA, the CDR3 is TGTGCCAGTAGTATGGAGGCAGCTATTTCCTACGAGCAGTACTTC. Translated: CASSMEAAISYEQYF.

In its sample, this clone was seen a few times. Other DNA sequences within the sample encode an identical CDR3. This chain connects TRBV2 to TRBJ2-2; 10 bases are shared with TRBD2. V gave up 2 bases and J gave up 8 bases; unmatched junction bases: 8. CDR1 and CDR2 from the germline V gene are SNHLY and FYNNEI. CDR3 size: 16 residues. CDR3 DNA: TGTGCCAGCAGTGAAATTCCTAGCGGGAGTTCAGGGGAGCTGTTTTTT. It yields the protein CASSEIPSGSSGELFF.

The CDR3 loop reads CASSFSWTSGSQLSEQFF. DNA for the CDR3: TGTGCCAGCAGTTTCTCCTGGACTAGCGGGTCCCAGCTGAGTGAGCAGTTCTTC. V usage is TRBV28 and J usage is TRBJ2-1; 11 positions match TRBD2. Trimming removed 3 bases from V and 9 bases from J; junction bases left unmatched: 16. CDR1 and CDR2 from the germline V gene are MDHEN and SYDVKM. This CDR3 spans 18 amino acids. Drawing the rest from reference TRBV28 and TRBJ2-1, the complete variable domain is DVKVTQSSRYLVKRTGEKVFLECVQDMDHENMFWYRQDPGLGLRLIYFSYDVKMKEKGDIPEGYSVSREKKERFSLILESASTNQTSMYLCASSFSWTSGSQLSEQFFGPGTRLTVL.

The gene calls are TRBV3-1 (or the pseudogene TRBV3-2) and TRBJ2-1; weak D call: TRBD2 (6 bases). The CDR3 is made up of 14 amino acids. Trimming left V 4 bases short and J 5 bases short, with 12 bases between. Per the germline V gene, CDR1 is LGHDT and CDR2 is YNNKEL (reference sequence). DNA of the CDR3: TGTGCCAGCAGCCTCCCCGGAGGGCACAATGAGCAGTTCTTC. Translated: CASSLPGGHNEQFF.

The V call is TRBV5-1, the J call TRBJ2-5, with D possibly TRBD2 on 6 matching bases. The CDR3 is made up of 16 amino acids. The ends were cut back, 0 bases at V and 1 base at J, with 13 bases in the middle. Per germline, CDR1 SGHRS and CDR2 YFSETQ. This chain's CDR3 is CASSLGPTRVQETQYF. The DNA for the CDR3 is TGCGCCAGCAGCTTGGGGCCGACTAGGGTCCAAGAGACCCAGTACTTC.

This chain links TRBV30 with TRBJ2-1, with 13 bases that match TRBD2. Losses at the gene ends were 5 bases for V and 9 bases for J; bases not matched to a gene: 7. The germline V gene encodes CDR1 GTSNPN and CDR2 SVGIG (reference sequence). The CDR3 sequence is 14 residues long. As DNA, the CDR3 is TGTGCCTGGCAACTAGCGGGAGGGCCCCTTGAGCAGTTCTTC. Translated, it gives CAWQLAGGPLEQFF. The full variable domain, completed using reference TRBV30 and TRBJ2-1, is SQTIHQWPATLVQPVGSPLSLECTVEGTSNPNLYWYRQAAGRGLQLLFYSVGIGQISSEVPQNLSASRPQDRQFILSSKKLLLSDSGFYLCAWQLAGGPLEQFFGPGTRLTVL.

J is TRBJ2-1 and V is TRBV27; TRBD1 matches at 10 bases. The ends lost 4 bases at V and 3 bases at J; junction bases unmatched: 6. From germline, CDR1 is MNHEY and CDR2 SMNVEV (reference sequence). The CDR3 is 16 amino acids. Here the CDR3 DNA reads TGTGCCAGCAGTTCCCTTGGGGACAGGGGCTACAATGAGCAGTTCTTC. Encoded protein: CASSSLGDRGYNEQFF.

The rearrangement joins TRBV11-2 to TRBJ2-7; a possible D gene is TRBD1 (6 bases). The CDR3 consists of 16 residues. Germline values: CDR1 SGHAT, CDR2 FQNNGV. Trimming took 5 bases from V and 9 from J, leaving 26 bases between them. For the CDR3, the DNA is TGTGCCAGCAGCGAGTCGCCGGGACACAAAAATGTTGGGCAGTACTTC. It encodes CASSESPGHKNVGQYF.

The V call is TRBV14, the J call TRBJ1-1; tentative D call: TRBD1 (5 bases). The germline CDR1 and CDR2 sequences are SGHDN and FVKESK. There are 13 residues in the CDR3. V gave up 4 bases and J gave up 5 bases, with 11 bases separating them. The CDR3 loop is CASSLKGNTEAFF. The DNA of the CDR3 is TGTGCCAGCAGCCTTAAGGGGAATACTGAAGCTTTCTTT.

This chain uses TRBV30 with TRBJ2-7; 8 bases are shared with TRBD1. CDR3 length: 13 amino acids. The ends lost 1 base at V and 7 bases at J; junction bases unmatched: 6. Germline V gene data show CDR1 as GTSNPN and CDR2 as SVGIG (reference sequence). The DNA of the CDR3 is TGTGCCTGGAGTGCGGACAGGGCGCGGGAGCAGTACTTC. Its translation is CAWSADRAREQYF.

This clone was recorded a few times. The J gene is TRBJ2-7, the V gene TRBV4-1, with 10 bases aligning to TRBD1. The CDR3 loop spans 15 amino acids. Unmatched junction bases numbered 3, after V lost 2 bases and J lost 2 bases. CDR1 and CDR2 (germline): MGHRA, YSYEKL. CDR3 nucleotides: TGCGCCAGCAGCCAAAGACAGGGGGCGGCCTACGAGCAGTACTTC. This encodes CASSQRQGAAYEQYF.

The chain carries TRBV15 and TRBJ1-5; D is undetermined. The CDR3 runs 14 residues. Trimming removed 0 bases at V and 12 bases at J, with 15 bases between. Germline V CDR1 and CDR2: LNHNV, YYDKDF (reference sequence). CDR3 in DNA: TGTGCCACCAGCAGAGATCGAGCGTCTGTACTCCAGCATTTT. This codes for CATSRDRASVLQHF.

The CDR3 reads CASSRRSSLGGGTDTQYF. CDR3 bases: TGTGCCAGCAGCCGTCGATCCTCTTTGGGAGGAGGCACAGATACGCAGTATTTT. The chain links TRBV3-1 (or the pseudogene TRBV3-2) to TRBJ2-3, with D perhaps matching TRBD2 (6 bases). The germline V gene has CDR1 LGHDT and CDR2 YNNKEL (reference sequence). V was shortened by 4 bases and J by 1 base, with 21 bases between the two germline ends. The CDR3 is 18 residues long.

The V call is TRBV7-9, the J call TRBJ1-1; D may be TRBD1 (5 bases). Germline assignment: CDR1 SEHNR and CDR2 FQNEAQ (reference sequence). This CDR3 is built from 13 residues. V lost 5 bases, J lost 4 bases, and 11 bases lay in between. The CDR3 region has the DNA TGTGCCAGCAGCCCAGGGAAGGGCACTGAAGCTTTCTTT. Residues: CASSPGKGTEAFF.

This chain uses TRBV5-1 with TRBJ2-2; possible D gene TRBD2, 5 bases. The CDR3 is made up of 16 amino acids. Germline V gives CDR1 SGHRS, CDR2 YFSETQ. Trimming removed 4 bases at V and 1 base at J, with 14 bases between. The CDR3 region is CASSNGLARNTGELFF. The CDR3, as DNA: TGCGCCAGCAGCAACGGGTTAGCGAGGAACACCGGGGAGCTGTTTTTT.

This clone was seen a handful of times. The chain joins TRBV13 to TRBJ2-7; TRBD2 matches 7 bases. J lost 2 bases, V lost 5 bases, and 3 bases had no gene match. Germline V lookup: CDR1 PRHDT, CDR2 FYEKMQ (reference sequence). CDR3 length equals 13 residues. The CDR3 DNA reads TGTGCCAGCAGCCCCCGGGGGGCCTACGAGCAGTACTTC. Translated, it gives CASSPRGAYEQYF.

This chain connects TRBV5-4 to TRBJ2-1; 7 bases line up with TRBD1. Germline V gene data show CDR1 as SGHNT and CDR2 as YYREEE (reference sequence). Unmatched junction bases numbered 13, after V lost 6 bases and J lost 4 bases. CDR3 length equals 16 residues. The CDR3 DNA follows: TGTGCCAGCAACCCAACACAGGGGAATAGATACAATGAGCAGTTCTTC. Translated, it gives CASNPTQGNRYNEQFF.

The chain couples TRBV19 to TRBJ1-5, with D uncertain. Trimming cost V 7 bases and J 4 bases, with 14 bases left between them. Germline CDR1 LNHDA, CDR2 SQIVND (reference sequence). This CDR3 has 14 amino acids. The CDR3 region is CASTAGEFNQPQHF. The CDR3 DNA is TGTGCCAGTACTGCGGGAGAGTTTAATCAGCCCCAGCATTTT.

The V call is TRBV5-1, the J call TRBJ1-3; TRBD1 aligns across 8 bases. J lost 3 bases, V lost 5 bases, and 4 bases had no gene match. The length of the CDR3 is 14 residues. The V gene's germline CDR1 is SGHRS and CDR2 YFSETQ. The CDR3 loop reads CASSRTGLGNTIYF. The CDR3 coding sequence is TGCGCCAGCAGTCGGACAGGGCTTGGAAACACCATATATTTT. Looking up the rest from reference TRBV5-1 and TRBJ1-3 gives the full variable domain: KAGVTQTPRYLIKTRGQQVTLSCSPISGHRSVSWYQQTPGQGLQFLFEYFSETQRNKGNFPGRFSGRQFSNSRSEMNVSTLELGDSALYLCASSRTGLGNTIYFGEGSWLTVV.

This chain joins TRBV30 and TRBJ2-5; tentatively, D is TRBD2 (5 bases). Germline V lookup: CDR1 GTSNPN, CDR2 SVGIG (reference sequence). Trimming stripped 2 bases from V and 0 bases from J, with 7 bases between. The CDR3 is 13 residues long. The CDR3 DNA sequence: TGTGCCTGGAGTATTAGCGACCAAGAGACCCAGTACTTC. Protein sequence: CAWSISDQETQYF. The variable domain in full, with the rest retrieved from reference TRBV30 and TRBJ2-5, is SQTIHQWPATLVQPVGSPLSLECTVEGTSNPNLYWYRQAAGRGLQLLFYSVGIGQISSEVPQNLSASRPQDRQFILSSKKLLLSDSGFYLCAWSISDQETQYFGPGTRLLVL.

CDR3 bases: TGTGCCTGGAACCTAGAAGGGGGCAACTATGGCTACACCTTC. Translation: CAWNLEGGNYGYTF. The gene calls are TRBV30 and TRBJ1-2; 7 bases align to TRBD1. Germline-derived CDR1 and CDR2 are GTSNPN and SVGIG (reference sequence). The CDR3 contains 14 residues. V gave up 4 bases and J gave up 2 bases; unmatched junction bases: 7.

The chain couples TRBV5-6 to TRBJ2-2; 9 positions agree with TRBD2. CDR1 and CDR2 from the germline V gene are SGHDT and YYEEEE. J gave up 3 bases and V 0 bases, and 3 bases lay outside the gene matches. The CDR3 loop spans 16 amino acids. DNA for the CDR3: TGTGCCAGCAGCTTGGTTTTAGCGGGAGACACCGGGGAGCTGTTTTTT. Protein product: CASSLVLAGDTGELFF.

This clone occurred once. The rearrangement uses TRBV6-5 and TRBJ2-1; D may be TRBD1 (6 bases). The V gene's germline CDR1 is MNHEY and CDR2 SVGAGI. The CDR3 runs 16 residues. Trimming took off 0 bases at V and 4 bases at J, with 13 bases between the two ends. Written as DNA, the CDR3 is TGTGCCAGCAGTTACTCCGCGACAGGTTCTTACAATGAGCAGTTCTTC. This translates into CASSYSATGSYNEQFF.